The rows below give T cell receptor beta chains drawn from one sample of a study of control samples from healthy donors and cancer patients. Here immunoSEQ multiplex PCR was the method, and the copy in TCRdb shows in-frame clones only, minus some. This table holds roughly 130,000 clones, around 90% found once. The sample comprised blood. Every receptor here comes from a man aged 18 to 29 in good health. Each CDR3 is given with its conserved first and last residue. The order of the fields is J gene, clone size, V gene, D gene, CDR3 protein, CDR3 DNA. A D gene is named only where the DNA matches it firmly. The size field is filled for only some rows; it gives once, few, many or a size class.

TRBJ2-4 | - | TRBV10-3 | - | CAISEGLAKNIQYF | TGTGCCATCAGTGAGGGTTTAGCCAAAAACATTCAGTACTTC
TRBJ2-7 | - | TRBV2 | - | CASRVDSYEQYF | TGTGCCAGCAGGGTGGACAGCTACGAGCAGTACTTC
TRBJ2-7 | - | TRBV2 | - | CASSQEAASSYEQYF | TGTGCCAGCAGCCAGGAGGCCGCGAGCTCCTACGAGCAGTACTTC
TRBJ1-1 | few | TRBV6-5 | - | CASSYGRQNTEAFF | TGTGCCAGCAGTTACGGTAGGCAGAACACTGAAGCTTTCTTT
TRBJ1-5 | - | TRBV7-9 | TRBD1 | CASSLGGTGVGQPQHF | TGTGCCAGCAGCTTAGGGGGGACAGGGGTTGGTCAGCCCCAGCATTTT
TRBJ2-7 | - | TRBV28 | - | CASRGQLTGYEQYF | TGTGCCAGCCGTGGACAGCTAACAGGCTACGAGCAGTACTTC
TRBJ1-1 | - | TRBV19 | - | CASVRGATEAFF | TGTGCCTCGGTCAGGGGCGCGACTGAAGCTTTCTTT
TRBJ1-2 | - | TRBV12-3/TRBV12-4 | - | CASSFAQDYGYTF | TGTGCCAGCAGTTTCGCACAGGACTATGGCTACACCTTC
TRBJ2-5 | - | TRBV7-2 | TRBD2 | CASSLEVGGETQYF | TGTGCCAGCAGCTTAGAGGTGGGAGGGGAGACCCAGTACTTC
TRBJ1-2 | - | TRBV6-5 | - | CAILGTSNYGYTF | TGTGCCATCCTCGGGACAAGTAACTATGGCTACACCTTC
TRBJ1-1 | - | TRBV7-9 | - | CASSLVNTEAFF | TGTGCCAGCAGCTTAGTGAACACTGAAGCTTTCTTT
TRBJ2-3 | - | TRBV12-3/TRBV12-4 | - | CASSPRLTDTQYF | TGTGCCAGCAGTCCACGGCTCACAGATACGCAGTATTTT
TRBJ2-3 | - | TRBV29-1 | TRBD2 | CSVVGGEPIGQYF | TGCAGCGTTGTCGGGGGGGAGCCCATAGGGCAGTATTTT
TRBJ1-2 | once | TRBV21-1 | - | CASSKVPRDRDGGYTF | TGTGCCAGCAGCAAAGTGCCCCGAGACAGGGATGGTGGCTACACCTTC
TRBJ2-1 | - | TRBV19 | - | CASSIRDVDEQFF | TGTGCCAGTAGTATTAGGGATGTCGATGAGCAGTTCTTC
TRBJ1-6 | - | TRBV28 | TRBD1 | CASSPSDRVANSPLHF | TGTGCCAGCAGTCCCTCGGACAGGGTGGCTAATTCACCCCTCCACTTT
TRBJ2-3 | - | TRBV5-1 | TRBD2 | CASSLGSGGVTDTQYF | TGCGCCAGCAGCTTGGGTTCGGGAGGTGTGACAGATACGCAGTATTTT
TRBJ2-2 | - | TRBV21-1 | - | CASSKEASGGTGELFF | TGTGCCAGCAGCAAAGAGGCTAGCGGGGGCACCGGGGAGCTGTTTTTT
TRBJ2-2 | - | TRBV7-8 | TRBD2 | CASSSSGGNTGELFF | TGTGCCAGCAGCTCGAGCGGGGGGAACACCGGGGAGCTGTTTTTT
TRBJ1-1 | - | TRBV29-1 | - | CSVAGTTFRGAFF | TGCAGCGTTGCAGGGACCACCTTCCGCGGAGCTTTCTTT
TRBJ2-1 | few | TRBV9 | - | CASSVGSKKGDEQFF | TGTGCCAGCAGCGTAGGCTCGAAAAAGGGAGATGAGCAGTTCTTC
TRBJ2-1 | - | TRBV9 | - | CASSEWTPNEQFF | TGTGCCAGCAGCGAGTGGACCCCCAATGAGCAGTTCTTC
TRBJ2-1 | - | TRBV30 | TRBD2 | CAWSPTSGKDNEQFF | TGTGCCTGGAGTCCAACTAGCGGGAAGGACAATGAGCAGTTCTTC
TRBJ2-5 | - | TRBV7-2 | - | CASSLRRVGETQYF | TGTGCCAGCAGCCTGCGCCGGGTGGGGGAGACCCAGTACTTC
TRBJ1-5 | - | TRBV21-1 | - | CASSKVGGSNQPQHF | TGTGCCAGCAGCAAAGTGGGGGGAAGCAATCAGCCCCAGCATTTT
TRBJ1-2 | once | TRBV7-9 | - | CASSSTSYSYTF | TGTGCCAGCAGCTCTACCAGTTATAGCTACACCTTC
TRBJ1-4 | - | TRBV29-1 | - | CSATGLGTNEKLFF | TGCAGCGCCACGGGACTCGGAACTAATGAAAAACTGTTTTTT
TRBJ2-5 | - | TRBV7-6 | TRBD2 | CASSTNPGLARETQYF | TGTGCCAGCAGCACAAATCCGGGACTAGCGCGGGAGACCCAGTACTTC
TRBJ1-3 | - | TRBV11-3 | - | CASSPGKPDTIYF | TGTGCCAGCAGCCCAGGGAAGCCAGACACCATATATTTT
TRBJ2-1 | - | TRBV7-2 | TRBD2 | CASSPRSGGLDNEQFF | TGTGCCAGCAGCCCACGGTCGGGAGGGCTTGACAATGAGCAGTTCTTC
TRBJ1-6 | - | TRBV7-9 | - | CASSLGQGPNSPLHF | TGTGCCAGCAGCTTAGGGCAGGGACCAAATTCACCCCTCCACTTT
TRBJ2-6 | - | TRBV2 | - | CASSELSSGANVLTF | TGTGCCAGCAGTGAACTATCTTCTGGGGCCAACGTCCTGACTTTC
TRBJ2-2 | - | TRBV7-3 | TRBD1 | CASRAGQGTGELFF | TGTGCCAGCAGGGCGGGACAGGGGACCGGGGAGCTGTTTTTT
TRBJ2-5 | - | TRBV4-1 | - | CASSQDLRKTQYF | TGCGCCAGCAGCCAAGATTTGCGAAAGACCCAGTACTTC
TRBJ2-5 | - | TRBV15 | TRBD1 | CATSIRGTGGAETQYF | TGTGCCACCAGCATCAGGGGAACAGGGGGCGCCGAGACCCAGTACTTC
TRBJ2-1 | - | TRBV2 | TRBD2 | CASRVAGVPLGSYNEQFF | TGTGCCAGCAGAGTAGCGGGAGTTCCCCTCGGCTCCTACAATGAGCAGTTCTTC
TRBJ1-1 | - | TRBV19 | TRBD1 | CASSDRRGYTEAFF | TGTGCCAGTAGTGATCGCAGGGGGTACACTGAAGCTTTCTTT
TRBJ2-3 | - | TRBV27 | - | CASRPRWGGSDTQYF | TGTGCCAGCAGACCCAGGTGGGGAGGCTCAGATACGCAGTATTTT
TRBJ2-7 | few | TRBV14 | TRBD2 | CASSQDAGGRGAYEQYF | TGTGCCAGCAGCCAAGATGCGGGGGGGCGAGGGGCCTACGAGCAGTACTTC
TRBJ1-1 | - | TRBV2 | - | CASDPGRRNTEAFF | TGTGCCAGCGACCCGGGACGGCGGAACACTGAAGCTTTCTTT
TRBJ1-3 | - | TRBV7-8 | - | CASSLARYSGNTIYF | TGTGCCAGCAGCTTAGCGCGGTACAGCGGAAACACCATATATTTT
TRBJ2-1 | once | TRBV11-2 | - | CASSLDLYNEQFF | TGTGCCAGCAGCTTAGATCTGTACAATGAGCAGTTCTTC
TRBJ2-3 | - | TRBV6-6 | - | CASSGGGADTQYF | TGTGCCAGCAGTGGCGGAGGGGCAGATACGCAGTATTTT
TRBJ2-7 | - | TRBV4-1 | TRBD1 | CASSPQQGYGDEQYF | TGCGCCAGCAGCCCCCAACAGGGGTATGGTGACGAGCAGTACTTC
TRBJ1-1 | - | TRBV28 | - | CASSLGFNTEAFF | TGTGCCAGCAGTTTAGGGTTTAACACTGAAGCTTTCTTT
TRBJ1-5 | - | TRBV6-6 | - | CASSYRNQPQHF | TGTGCCAGCAGTTACAGGAATCAGCCCCAGCATTTT
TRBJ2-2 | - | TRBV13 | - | CASSPRWGDDRVGELFF | TGTGCCAGCAGCCCCCGGTGGGGGGACGACCGGGTCGGGGAGCTGTTTTTT
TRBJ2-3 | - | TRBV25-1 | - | CASQPSTDTQYF | TGTGCCAGTCAGCCAAGCACAGATACGCAGTATTTT
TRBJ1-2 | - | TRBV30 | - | CAWSAYQDSTF | TGTGCCTGGAGTGCGTATCAGGATTCCACCTTC
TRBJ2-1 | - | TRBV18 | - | CASSPPSMSIHEQFF | TGTGCCAGCTCACCGCCGAGCATGTCGATCCATGAGCAGTTCTTC
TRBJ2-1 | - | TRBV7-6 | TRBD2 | CASSLRGGPFNEQFF | TGTGCCAGCAGCTTACGCGGGGGGCCTTTCAATGAGCAGTTCTTC
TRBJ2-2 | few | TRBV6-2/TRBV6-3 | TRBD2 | CASSKSPYGGAIGELFF | TGTGCCAGCAGCAAGTCCCCTTACGGGGGGGCGATCGGGGAGCTGTTTTTT
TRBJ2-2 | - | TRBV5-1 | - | CASSLELANTGELFF | TGCGCCAGCAGCTTGGAATTGGCGAACACCGGGGAGCTGTTTTTT
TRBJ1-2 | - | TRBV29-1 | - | CSFRQDNYGYTF | TGCAGCTTCCGACAGGATAACTATGGCTACACCTTC
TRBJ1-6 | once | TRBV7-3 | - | CASSLNGGLANSPLHF | TGTGCCAGCAGCTTAAACGGAGGGTTGGCTAATTCACCCCTCCACTTT
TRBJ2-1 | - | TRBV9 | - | CASSVGAGMDEQFF | TGTGCCAGCAGCGTAGGAGCAGGGATGGATGAGCAGTTCTTC